The clone carrying this T cell receptor (beta chain) has only one observation. This sample was taken from a study of control samples from healthy donors and cancer patients. Assay used: immunoSEQ multiplex PCR; TCRdb lists only in-frame clones, some missing. This sample has tens of thousands of clones, with about four fifths found just once. CDR3 length: 15 amino acids. V dropped 5 bases and J dropped 0; count of bases not matched to a gene: 6. The V gene's germline CDR1 is SGHVS and CDR2 FNYEAQ. The receptor was derived from a woman aged 55-70 years in good health. The chain is built from TRBV7-6 and TRBJ2-7, with TRBD1 matching over 8 bases. Sequencing was performed on blood. The CDR3 nucleotides are TGTGCCAGCAGCCTCGACAGGGGACCCTCCTACGAGCAGTACTTC. Its translation: CASSLDRGPSYEQYF.